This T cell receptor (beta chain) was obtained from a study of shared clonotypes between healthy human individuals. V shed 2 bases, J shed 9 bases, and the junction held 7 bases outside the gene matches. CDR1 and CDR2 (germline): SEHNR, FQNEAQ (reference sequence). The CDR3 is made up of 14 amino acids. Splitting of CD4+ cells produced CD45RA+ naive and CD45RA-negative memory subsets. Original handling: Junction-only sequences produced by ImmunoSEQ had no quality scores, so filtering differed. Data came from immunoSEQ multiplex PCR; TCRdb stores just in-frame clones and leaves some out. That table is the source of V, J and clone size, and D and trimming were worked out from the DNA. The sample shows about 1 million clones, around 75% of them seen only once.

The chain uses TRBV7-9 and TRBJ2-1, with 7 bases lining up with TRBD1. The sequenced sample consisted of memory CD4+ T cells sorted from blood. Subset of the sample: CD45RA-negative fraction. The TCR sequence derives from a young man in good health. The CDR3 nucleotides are TGTGCCAGCAGCTTAACAGGGGAAGGTGGTGAGCAGTTCTTC. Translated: CASSLTGEGGEQFF. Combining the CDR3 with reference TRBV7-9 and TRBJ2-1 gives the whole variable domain DTGVSQNPRHKITKRGQNVTFRCDPISEHNRLYWYRQTLGQGPEFLTYFQNEAQLEKSRLLSDRFSAERPKGSFSTLEIQRTEQGDSAMYLCASSLTGEGGEQFFGPGTRLTVL.